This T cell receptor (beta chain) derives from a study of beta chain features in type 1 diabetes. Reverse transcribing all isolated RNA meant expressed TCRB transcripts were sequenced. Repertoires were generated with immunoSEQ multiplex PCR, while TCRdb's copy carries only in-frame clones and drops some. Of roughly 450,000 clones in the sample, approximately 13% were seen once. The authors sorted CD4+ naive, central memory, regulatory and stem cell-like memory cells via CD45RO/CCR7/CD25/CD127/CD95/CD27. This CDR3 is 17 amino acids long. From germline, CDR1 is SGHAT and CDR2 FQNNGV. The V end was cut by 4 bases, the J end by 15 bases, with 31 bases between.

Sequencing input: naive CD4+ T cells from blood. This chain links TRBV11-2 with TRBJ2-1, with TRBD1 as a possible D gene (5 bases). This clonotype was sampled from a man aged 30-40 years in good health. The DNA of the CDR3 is TGTGCCAGCAGCTCACCCCAGGGCCGAAGGAGTACCTGGTGGCTGTTCTTC. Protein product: CASSSPQGRRSTWWLFF.